The rows below give T cell receptor beta chains drawn from one sample of a study of cytomegalovirus exposure and HLA in healthy donors. Assay used: immunoSEQ multiplex PCR; TCRdb lists only in-frame clones, some missing. Among 140,000 to 150,000 clones listed, around 80% were seen once. The sample comprised PBMCs. The receptor source for this set is a man aged 35 to 55 in good health and CMV-seronegative. Each CDR3 is given with its conserved first and last residue. A D gene is named only where the DNA matches it firmly. A row's size may be missing; if present it is once, few, many or a size class.

.	TRBV30	TRBJ1-2	.	TGTGCCTGGACCCACGGGCGGGGGGATGGCTACACCTTC	CAWTHGRGDGYTF
TRBD2	TRBV9	TRBJ2-1	.	TGTGCCAGCAGCGAGGGACGGGGGGAATTCTACAATGAGCAGCTCTTC	CASSEGRGEFYNEQLF
.	TRBV18	TRBJ2-6	.	TGTGCCAGCTCACCACCTAGCGGCCTTGCCGGTGGGGCCAACGTCCTGACTTTC	CASSPPSGLAGGANVLTF
TRBD1	TRBV13	TRBJ2-1	.	TGTGCCAGCAGCTTATCTTTAGGCTTGGACAGGGCATCCTACAATGAGCAGTTCTTC	CASSLSLGLDRASYNEQFF
.	TRBV28	TRBJ2-5	.	TGTGCCAGCAGTTTATCAGGGGAAGGAGGAGAGACCCAGTACTTC	CASSLSGEGGETQYF
TRBD1	TRBV2	TRBJ1-1	.	TGTGCCAGCAGCCGACAGGGGCTGTTTCTGGACACTGAAGCTTTCTTT	CASSRQGLFLDTEAFF
.	TRBV5-6	TRBJ1-6	.	TGTGCCAGCAGCCCGGACAGCGATGGGGATTCACCCCTCCACTTT	CASSPDSDGDSPLHF
TRBD1	TRBV7-6	TRBJ2-7	.	TGTGCCAGCAGCCCAGGACAGGGGGGCCTCTACGAGCAGTACTTC	CASSPGQGGLYEQYF
.	TRBV19	TRBJ1-2	.	TGTGCCAGTAGTATTACAGGGTTTATTAACTATGGCTACACCTTC	CASSITGFINYGYTF
TRBD1	TRBV4-2	TRBJ1-5	few	TGTGCCAGCAGCCCTGAAGGGACAGGGGTCAAGCCCCAGCATTTT	CASSPEGTGVKPQHF
.	TRBV29-1	TRBJ2-1	.	TGCAGCGTTGACAGGGGCAATGAGCAGTTCTTC	CSVDRGNEQFF
.	TRBV30	TRBJ2-5	.	TGTGCCTGGAGGGCCAGGGGAACAGAGACCCAGTACTTC	CAWRARGTETQYF
.	TRBV7-9	TRBJ2-1	.	TGTGCCAGCAGCTCCACCGGGTGGGAGCAGTTCTTC	CASSSTGWEQFF
TRBD1	TRBV15	TRBJ1-2	.	TGTGCCACCAGCGAAGTACGTACAGGGGCGTCTGGCTACACCTTC	CATSEVRTGASGYTF
.	TRBV7-9	TRBJ1-2	.	TGTGCCAGCAGCTTTCGGGTGGAGGAGCCGCACTATGGCTACACCTTC	CASSFRVEEPHYGYTF
.	TRBV6-1	TRBJ2-1	.	TGTGCCAGCAGTGAGAGACCGGGACAAAGCTACAATGAGCAGTTCTTC	CASSERPGQSYNEQFF
.	TRBV11-2	TRBJ1-1	.	TGTGCCAGCAGCTTTTTTTCGGACACTGAAGCTTTCTTT	CASSFFSDTEAFF
TRBD2	TRBV10-3	TRBJ2-5	.	TGTGCCATCAGCCGGACTAGCGGGGGGGATGAGACCCAGTACTTC	CAISRTSGGDETQYF
.	TRBV19	TRBJ2-2	few	TGTGCCAGTACTACCCAGGCCAGGGGAGAGCTGTTTTTT	CASTTQARGELFF
.	TRBV7-8	TRBJ2-6	.	TGTGCCAGCAGCTTATCGCTGGGGGCCAACGGCCTGACTTTC	CASSLSLGANGLTF
TRBD2	TRBV14	TRBJ2-7	.	TGTGCCAGCAGCCACCCCCCGGGGACTAGCGGCTCCTACGAGCAGTACTTC	CASSHPPGTSGSYEQYF
TRBD2	TRBV5-1	TRBJ2-1	.	TGCGCCAGCAGTTATGGGACTACCACGATCAATGAGCAGTTCTTC	CASSYGTTTINEQFF
TRBD1	TRBV7-9	TRBJ2-2	once	TGTGCCAGCAGTCCCTCCGGGACAGGGTATGACACCGGGGAGCTGTTTTTT	CASSPSGTGYDTGELFF
TRBD1	TRBV12-5	TRBJ2-1	few	TGTGCTAGTGGTTTGGCCGGGACAGGGGCGAATGAGCAGTTCTTC	CASGLAGTGANEQFF
TRBD1	TRBV7-3	TRBJ1-2	once	TGTGCCAGCAGCTTGGGACAGGGCTATGGCTACACCTTC	CASSLGQGYGYTF
TRBD2	TRBV5-7	TRBJ2-1	.	TGTGCCAGCAGCTTCCCTATACTAGCGGGGAACTACAATGAGCAGTTCTTC	CASSFPILAGNYNEQFF
.	TRBV7-9	TRBJ2-2	.	TGTGCCAGCAGCCCATGGCCAGAATCTGGGGAGCTGTTTTTT	CASSPWPESGELFF
TRBD1	TRBV2	TRBJ1-6	.	TGTGCCAGCACTGTGACAGGGGATAATTCACCCCTCCACTTT	CASTVTGDNSPLHF
TRBD2	TRBV5-5	TRBJ2-2	.	TGTGCCAGCAGCTCAACTAGCGGGGCGAACACCGGGGAGCTGTTTTTT	CASSSTSGANTGELFF
TRBD2	TRBV9	TRBJ2-2	.	TGTGCCAGCAGCGAGAGCCCTAGCGGGGGGAACACCGGGGAGCTGTTTTTT	CASSESPSGGNTGELFF
TRBD1	TRBV15	TRBJ2-7	.	TGTGCCACCAGCAGAGCAACAGGGGGCACCTACGAGCAGTACTTC	CATSRATGGTYEQYF
TRBD1	TRBV7-3	TRBJ2-5	.	TGTGCCAGCAGCCCCTTGGGGTGGACAGGGAAGGAGACCCAGTACTTC	CASSPLGWTGKETQYF
TRBD1	TRBV2	TRBJ2-7	few	TGTGCCAGCAGTGATTGGGACAGGGGCTCCTACGAGCAGTACTTC	CASSDWDRGSYEQYF
TRBD1	TRBV7-9	TRBJ2-1	few	TGTGCCAGCAGCTGGGGACAGGGGGTTGGAGATGAGCAGTTCTTC	CASSWGQGVGDEQFF
TRBD1	TRBV14	TRBJ2-7	.	TGTGCCAGCAGCCAAGGACAGGGGGGACTCTACGAGCAGTACTTC	CASSQGQGGLYEQYF
TRBD2	TRBV28	TRBJ2-3	.	TGTGCCAGCAGGGACCCGGGACTAGCGGGAGCATCAGATACGCAGTATTTT	CASRDPGLAGASDTQYF
.	TRBV28	TRBJ2-7	.	TGTGCCAGCAGTTTGAGGAAAATCCGAGGCTACGAGCAGTACTTC	CASSLRKIRGYEQYF
TRBD2	TRBV5-4	TRBJ2-7	.	TGTGCCAGCAGCTTGGAAGGACTAGCGGGGGGCCCCCCCTACGAGCAGTACTTC	CASSLEGLAGGPPYEQYF
TRBD1	TRBV30	TRBJ1-6	.	TGTGCCTGGAGGGGTACAGGGGGTTCACCCCTCCACTTT	CAWRGTGGSPLHF
TRBD1	TRBV30	TRBJ1-4	few	TGTGCCGGGGAGGACAGGGGTCAACTGTTTTTT	CAGEDRGQLFF
.	TRBV19	TRBJ2-1	.	TGTGCCAGTAGTACAGACAGGGAGGGTGAGCAGTTCTTC	CASSTDREGEQFF
.	TRBV5-6	TRBJ1-2	.	TGTGCCAGCAGCTCTGACAGACGGGGCTACACCTTC	CASSSDRRGYTF
.	TRBV11-2	TRBJ1-3	.	TGTGCCAGCAGCCAGTGGACTGTCGGAGGGGGAAACACCATATATTTT	CASSQWTVGGGNTIYF
TRBD2	TRBV6-4	TRBJ2-1	.	TGTGCCAGCAGTGAGCTAGCGGGGACCTACAATGAGCAGTTCTTC	CASSELAGTYNEQFF
TRBD2	TRBV28	TRBJ2-5	.	TGTGCCAGCAGTTTGGGACTAGCGGGGGGGAAGACCCAGTACTTC	CASSLGLAGGKTQYF
.	TRBV7-8	TRBJ2-7	.	TGTGCCAGCAGCTCCCGCAGGTTTTCCTACGAGCAGTACTTC	CASSSRRFSYEQYF
.	TRBV28	TRBJ1-3	.	TGTGCCAGCATGGAGGGGTACTCTGGAAACACCATATATTTT	CASMEGYSGNTIYF
.	TRBV30	TRBJ1-6	.	TGTGCCTGGAGGGGCCGCTATAATTCACCCCTCCACTTT	CAWRGRYNSPLHF
.	TRBV6-6	TRBJ2-7	.	TGTGCCAGCAGCCCGGGACTGACCTTCGAGCAGTACTTC	CASSPGLTFEQYF
TRBD2	TRBV6-1	TRBJ2-4	once	TGTGCCAGCAGTGAAGCGGGGGGGAAGGGGATGGACAAAAACAGTCAGTACTTC	CASSEAGGKGMDKNSQYF
TRBD1	TRBV5-6	TRBJ2-7	.	TGTGCCAGCAGCTTGGCCGGGACAGGGTCGTACGAGCAGTACTTC	CASSLAGTGSYEQYF
TRBD2	TRBV19	TRBJ2-5	.	TGTGCCAGTAGACTAGCGGAGGAAGAGACCCAGTACTTC	CASRLAEEETQYF
.	TRBV6-5	TRBJ1-1	.	TGTGCCAGCAGTTACTCGCGGGCTGAAGCTTTCTTT	CASSYSRAEAFF